This note documents a single T cell receptor beta chain sequence. This clone's antigen is unknown. Nothing much larger sits one base from this clone, and base qualities are not available. After more than 9 days of culture, CD4+ T cells were isolated with the EasySep CD4+ T cell isolation kit. Each participant got two doses of an mRNA SARS-CoV-2 vaccine, either BNT162b2 or mRNA-1273. Negative nucleocapsid antibody results before and after vaccination confirmed that the healthy vaccine recipients had no prior SARS-CoV-2 infection. Half of the culture medium was replaced with fresh IL-2-containing medium on days 3 and 7. Unless noted otherwise, every peptide stimulation condition was grown in triplicate wells. PBMC were separated from whole blood using Ficoll-Paque Plus gradient centrifugation and were then either cryopreserved at -140C or used fresh. Genomic DNA was extracted from cultured CD4+ T cells with the QIAamp micro DNA kit.

V and J are truncated by 5 bases and 0 bases respectively, leaving an intervening sequence of 6 bases. The CDR3 spans 13 residues, from the cysteine through the phenylalanine. The entry retains the CDR3 DNA only, 39 bases that are in frame from base 1. Per the germline V gene (reference sequence), LNHDA is the CDR1 and SQIVND is the CDR2. These data belong to a study of vaccination effects on CD4 cells after COVID-19 (dated by TCRdb to the early 2020s). At the level of the whole study: The ViraFEST assay stimulated PBMC with viral peptide pools and then used TCR sequencing to identify antigen-specific CD4+ T cell clonotypes by expansion. Across the study, the median time from the second dose to post-vaccine sampling was 72 days (range 14 to 241). A few million PBMC per well were cultured with around 10 ug/ml peptides in IMDM containing about 5% human AB serum, roughly 10 IU/ml IL-2 and gentamicin. In both COVID-19 convalescent patients and infection-naive vaccine recipients, the study compared SARS-CoV-2 spike-specific CD4+ TCR repertoires from before mRNA vaccination with those from after it. A total of around eleven COVID-19 convalescent patients and several SARS-CoV-2-naive healthy vaccine recipients were included in the full study. The Oncomine TCR Beta short-read assay on an Illumina iSeq 100 was used to sequence cultures from other donors in the study.

Library generation was performed with the immunoSEQ multiplex PCR assay. DNA from the cultured, isolated CD4+ T cells was subjected to TCR beta CDR3 sequencing. Per the authors' processing: The analysis removed non-productive TCR sequences, trimmed reads to the CDR3 region, and retained only CDR3s that were 7 or more amino acids long. The MANAFEST web app was used to pick out antigen-specific clonotypes by comparing their expansion in peptide wells with that in reference cultures. To count as positive, a clone had to show expansion at FDR<0.05 compared with the reference and with all other wells, an odds ratio above 5, and a frequency above 0.1% in two replicate wells. Clonotypes significantly expanded in SARS-CoV-2 spike wells and in at least one common cold coronavirus spike condition were defined as cross-reactive. Using the stringdist R package, CDR3 similarity was measured by Levenshtein distance, and unrooted trees were constructed with ape in R 3.6.1. Imported from immuneACCESS, the table was reduced by TCRdb to in-frame sequences with V and J called. These copies leave out some clones; in studies compared against another copy, an unresolved V gene accounts for under half, and the cause of the remainder is not known. D and trimming come from the DNA, and the V and J calls and clone size come from that table. The sample data list more than 60,000 clones, and about 67% of these were observed just once. The ten most abundant clones make up around 2.2% of the sample.

The paper's findings and limits, for the study overall: Among healthy vaccine recipients, nearly all vaccine-induced clones were SARS-CoV-2 mono-reactive, and only 1 of 255 was cross-reactive with common cold coronaviruses. Only a small number of convalescent patients were included, and no early post-infection timepoints were available, which limited the study. Clones induced by infection and clones induced by vaccination both contracted markedly at late timepoints after vaccination, which fits with T cell responses waning over time.

This TCR came from a human donor who received a COVID-19 vaccine. Recombination joined TRBV19 with TRBJ2-3; no confident D gene assignment can be made. The source material was CD4+ T cells from PBMCs cultured without peptide, sampled after COVID-19 vaccination. Here is the DNA: TGTGCCAGTAGTCCGACTAGCACAGATACGCAGTATTTT. This yields the protein CASSPTSTDTQYF.